This T cell receptor beta chain was sequenced for a study of human T cells and chemical hapten exposure. Time point defined: patch test 1, 2 weeks after DPC sensitization. Treatment specified: therapeutic diphenylcyclopropenone sensitization with weekly scalp DPC. Attachment of unique molecular identifiers to individual cDNA molecules was performed in the library. TCRdb processed the RACE reads anew with MiXCR; each CDR3 protein has one entry. The sample consists of just over 80,000 distinct CDR3 sequences, around 11% of them appearing once. This clonotype was detected a few times. Trimming shortened V by 2 bases and J by 6 bases, and 11 bases separated the two germline ends. This CDR3 spans 13 amino acids. Per germline, CDR1 MDHEN and CDR2 SYDVKM.

The chain is built from TRBV28 and TRBJ2-7, with D possibly being TRBD1 (6 bases). This specimen consisted of whole blood, obtained in connection with sensitization to the hapten diphenylcyclopropenone (DPC). The clonotype comes from a woman aged 50 to 60 with alopecia areata. Some clones in this sample may be carry-over from other donors' samples. The CDR3 region is CASSLVQGFEQYF. CDR3 sequence (DNA): TGTGCCAGCAGTTTAGTCCAGGGGTTCGAGCAGTACTTC.